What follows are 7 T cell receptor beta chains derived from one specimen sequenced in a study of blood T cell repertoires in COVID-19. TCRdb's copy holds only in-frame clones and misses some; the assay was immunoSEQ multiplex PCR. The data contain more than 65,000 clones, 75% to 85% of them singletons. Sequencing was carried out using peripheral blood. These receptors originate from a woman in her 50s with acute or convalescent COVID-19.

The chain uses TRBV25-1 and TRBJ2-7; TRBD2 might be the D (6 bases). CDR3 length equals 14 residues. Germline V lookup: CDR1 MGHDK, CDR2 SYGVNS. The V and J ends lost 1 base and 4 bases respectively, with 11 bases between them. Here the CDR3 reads CASSESGEAYEQYF. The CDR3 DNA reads TGTGCCAGCAGTGAATCGGGGGAAGCGTACGAGCAGTACTTC.

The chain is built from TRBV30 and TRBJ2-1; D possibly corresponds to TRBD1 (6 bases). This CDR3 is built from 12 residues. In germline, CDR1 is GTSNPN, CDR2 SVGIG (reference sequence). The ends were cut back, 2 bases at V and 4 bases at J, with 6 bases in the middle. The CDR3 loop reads CAWSQGYNEQFF. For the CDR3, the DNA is TGTGCCTGGAGTCAGGGGTACAATGAGCAGTTCTTC.

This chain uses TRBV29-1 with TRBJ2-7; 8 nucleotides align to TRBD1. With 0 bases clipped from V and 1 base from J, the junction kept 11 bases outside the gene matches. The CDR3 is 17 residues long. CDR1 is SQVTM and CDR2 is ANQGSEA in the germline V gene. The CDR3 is CSVEEVVYGQGSYEQYF. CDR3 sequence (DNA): TGCAGCGTTGAAGAAGTAGTGTACGGACAGGGATCCTACGAGCAGTACTTC.

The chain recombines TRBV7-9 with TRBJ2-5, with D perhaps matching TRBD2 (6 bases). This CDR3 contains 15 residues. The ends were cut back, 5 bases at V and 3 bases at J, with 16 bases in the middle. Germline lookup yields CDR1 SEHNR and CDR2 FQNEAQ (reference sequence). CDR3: CASSDTGTLEETQYF. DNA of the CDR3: TGTGCCAGCAGCGATACCGGGACTTTGGAAGAGACCCAGTACTTC.

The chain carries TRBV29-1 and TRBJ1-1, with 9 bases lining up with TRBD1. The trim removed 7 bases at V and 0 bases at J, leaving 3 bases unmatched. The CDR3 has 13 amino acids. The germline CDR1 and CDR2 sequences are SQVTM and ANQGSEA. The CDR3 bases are TGCAGCGGACACAGGGGGCTGAACACTGAAGCTTTCTTT. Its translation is CSGHRGLNTEAFF.

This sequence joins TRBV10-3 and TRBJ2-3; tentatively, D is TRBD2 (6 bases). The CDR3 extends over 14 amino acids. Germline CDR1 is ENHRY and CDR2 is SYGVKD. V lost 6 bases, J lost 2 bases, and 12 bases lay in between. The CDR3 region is CAISLGGNTDTQYF. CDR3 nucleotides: TGTGCCATCAGCCTCGGGGGAAACACAGATACGCAGTATTTT.

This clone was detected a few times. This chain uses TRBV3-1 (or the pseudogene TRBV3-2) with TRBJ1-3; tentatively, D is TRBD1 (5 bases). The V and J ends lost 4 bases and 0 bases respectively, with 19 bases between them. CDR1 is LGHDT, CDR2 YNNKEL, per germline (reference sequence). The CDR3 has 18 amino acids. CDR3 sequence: CASSPIAWGSISGNTIYF. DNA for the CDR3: TGTGCCAGCAGCCCAATCGCCTGGGGCAGTATCTCTGGAAACACCATATATTTT.